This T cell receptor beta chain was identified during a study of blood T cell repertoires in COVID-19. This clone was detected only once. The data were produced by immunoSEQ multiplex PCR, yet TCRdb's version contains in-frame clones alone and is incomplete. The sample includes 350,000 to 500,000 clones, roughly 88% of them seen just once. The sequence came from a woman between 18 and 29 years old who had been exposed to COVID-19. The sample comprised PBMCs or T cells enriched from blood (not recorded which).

DNA for the CDR3: TGTGCCTGGAGGAAGGGGATTGAAGCTTTCTTT. Amino acids: CAWRKGIEAFF. V and J are TRBV30 and TRBJ1-1; tentatively, D is TRBD1 (5 bases). Germline CDR1 is GTSNPN and CDR2 is SVGIG (reference sequence). The CDR3 covers 11 residues. The germline V and J ends were trimmed by 3 bases and 7 bases, with 9 bases remaining between them.